This T cell receptor beta chain appears in the sequencing data of a study of PD-1 blockade in classical Hodgkin lymphoma. Study details: Patients were treated with nivolumab at 3 mg/kg, and this was given intravenously every 2 weeks. General observations from the study: Prior to therapy, complete responders displayed diversity much like that of newly diagnosed patients. At C4D1, TCR diversity had climbed significantly for CD4+ cells, though not for CD8+ cells. Patients with an early start, nivolumab under 1 year after ASCT, were excluded.

This table comes from immunoSEQ multiplex PCR, and its TCRdb copy is limited to in-frame clones, with some not included. This table holds about 28,000 clones, around four fifths found once. The sample's time point: cycle 4 day 1 (C4D1), after more than five weeks of nivolumab. All trial patients relapsed after autologous stem cell transplantation. For this clone: The target antigen is unknown. The sample has other DNA sequences that encode this CDR3 too.

The germline V and J ends were trimmed by 0 bases and 1 base, with 6 bases remaining between them. The CDR3 length is 14 residues. Germline loops: CDR1 KGHSH, CDR2 LQKENI. This chain uses TRBV18 with TRBJ1-2; D is unclear. The sample in question was peripheral blood mononuclear cells (PBMCs), obtained before the fourth cycle of nivolumab. This receptor was obtained from a human donor with classical Hodgkin lymphoma. As DNA, the CDR3 is TGTGCCAGCTCACCACCGCGTGGTAACTATGGCTACACCTTC. Protein sequence: CASSPPRGNYGYTF. Filled out from reference TRBV18 and TRBJ1-2, the complete variable domain reads NAGVMQNPRHLVRRRGQEARLRCSPMKGHSHVYWYRQLPEEGLKFMVYLQKENIIDESGMPKERFSAEFPKEGPSILRIQQVVRGDSAAYFCASSPPRGNYGYTFGSGTRLTVV.